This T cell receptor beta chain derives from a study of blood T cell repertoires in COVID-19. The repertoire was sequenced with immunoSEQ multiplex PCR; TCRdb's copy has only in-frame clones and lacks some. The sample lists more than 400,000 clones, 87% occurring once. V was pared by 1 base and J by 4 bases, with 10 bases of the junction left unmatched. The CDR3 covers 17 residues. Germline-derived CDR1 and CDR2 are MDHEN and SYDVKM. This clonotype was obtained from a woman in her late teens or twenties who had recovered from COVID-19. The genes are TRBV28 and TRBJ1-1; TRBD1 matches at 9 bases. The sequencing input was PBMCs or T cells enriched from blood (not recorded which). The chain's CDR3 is CASSLYRGPLGFTEAFF. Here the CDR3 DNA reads TGTGCCAGCAGTTTATACAGGGGGCCACTAGGGTTCACTGAAGCTTTCTTT. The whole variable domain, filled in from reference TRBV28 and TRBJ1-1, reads DVKVTQSSRYLVKRTGEKVFLECVQDMDHENMFWYRQDPGLGLRLIYFSYDVKMKEKGDIPEGYSVSREKKERFSLILESASTNQTSMYLCASSLYRGPLGFTEAFFGQGTRLTVV.